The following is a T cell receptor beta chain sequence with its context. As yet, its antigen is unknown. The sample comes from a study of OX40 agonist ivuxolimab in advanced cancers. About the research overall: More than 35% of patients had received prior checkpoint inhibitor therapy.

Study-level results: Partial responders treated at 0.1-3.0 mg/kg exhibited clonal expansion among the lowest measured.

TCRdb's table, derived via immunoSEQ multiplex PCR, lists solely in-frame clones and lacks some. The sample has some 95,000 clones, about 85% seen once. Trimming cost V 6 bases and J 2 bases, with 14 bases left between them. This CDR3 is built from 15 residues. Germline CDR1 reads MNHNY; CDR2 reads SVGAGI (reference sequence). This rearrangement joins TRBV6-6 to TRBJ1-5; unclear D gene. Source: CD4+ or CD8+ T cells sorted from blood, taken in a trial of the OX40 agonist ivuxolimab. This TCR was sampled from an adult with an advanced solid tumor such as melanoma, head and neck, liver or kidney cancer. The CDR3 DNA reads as TGTGCCAGCAGCCAAGTCAACAGAGGCAATCAGCCCCAGCATTTT. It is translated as CASSQVNRGNQPQHF.